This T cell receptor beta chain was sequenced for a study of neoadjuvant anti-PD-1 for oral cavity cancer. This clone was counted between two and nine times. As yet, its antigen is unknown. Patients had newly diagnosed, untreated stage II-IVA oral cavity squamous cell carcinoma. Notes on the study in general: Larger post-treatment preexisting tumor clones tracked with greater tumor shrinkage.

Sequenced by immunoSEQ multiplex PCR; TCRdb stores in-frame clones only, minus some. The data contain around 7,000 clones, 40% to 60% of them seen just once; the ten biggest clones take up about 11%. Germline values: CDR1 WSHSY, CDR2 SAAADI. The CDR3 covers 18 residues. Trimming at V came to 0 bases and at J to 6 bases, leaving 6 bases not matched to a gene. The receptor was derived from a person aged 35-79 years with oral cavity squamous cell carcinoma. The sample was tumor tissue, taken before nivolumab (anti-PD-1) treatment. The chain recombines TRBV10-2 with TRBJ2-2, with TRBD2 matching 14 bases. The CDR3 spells CASSESLRGLAGAGELFF. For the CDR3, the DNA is TGCGCCAGCAGTGAGTCTTTGAGGGGACTAGCGGGAGCCGGGGAGCTGTTTTTT.